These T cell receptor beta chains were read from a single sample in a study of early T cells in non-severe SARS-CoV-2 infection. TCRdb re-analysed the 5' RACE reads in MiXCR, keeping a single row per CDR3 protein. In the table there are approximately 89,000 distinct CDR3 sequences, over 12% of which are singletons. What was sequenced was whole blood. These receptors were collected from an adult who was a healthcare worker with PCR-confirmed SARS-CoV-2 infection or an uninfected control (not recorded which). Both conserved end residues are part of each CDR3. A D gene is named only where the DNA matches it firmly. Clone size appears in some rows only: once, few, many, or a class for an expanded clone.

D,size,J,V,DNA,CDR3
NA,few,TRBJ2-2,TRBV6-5,TGTGCCACCTCAGTTAGCACCGGGGAGCTGTTTTTT,CATSVSTGELFF
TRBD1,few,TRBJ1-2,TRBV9,TGTGCCAGCTCCGACAACCGACGGACAGGGAAGGGCTACACCTTC,CASSDNRRTGKGYTF
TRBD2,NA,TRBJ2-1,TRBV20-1,TGCAGTGCTAGAGAGGGGTCTAGCGGGCCTGCCAATGAGCAGTTCTTC,CSAREGSSGPANEQFF
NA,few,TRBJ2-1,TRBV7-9,TGTGCCAGCAGCTCCCGAGACCTTTACTCCTACAATGAGCAGTTCTTC,CASSSRDLYSYNEQFF
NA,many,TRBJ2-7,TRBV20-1,TGCAGTGCCGTACAGGGACCCTACGAGCAGTACTTC,CSAVQGPYEQYF
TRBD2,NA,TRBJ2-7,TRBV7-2,TGTGCCAGCAGCTTAGTGGCGGGGGGAGCCTACGAGCAGTACTTC,CASSLVAGGAYEQYF
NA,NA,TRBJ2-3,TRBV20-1,TGCAGTGCTCCAAGAGGAGATACGCAGTATTTT,CSAPRGDTQYF
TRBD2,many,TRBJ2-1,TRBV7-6,TGTGCCAGCAGCATCAGGAGTAGCGGGGGGGCCTACAATGAGCAGTTCTTC,CASSIRSSGGAYNEQFF
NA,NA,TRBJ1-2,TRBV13,TGTGCCAGCAGCTTAGGCGGTCGGACGCCAAGCTACACCTTC,CASSLGGRTPSYTF
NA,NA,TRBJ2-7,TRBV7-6,TGTGCCAGCAGCTTAGCGGGGGGCCTGCCATCCTACGAGCAGTACTTC,CASSLAGGLPSYEQYF
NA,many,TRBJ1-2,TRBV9,TGTGCCAGCAGCGCCGGGTCGCCACTTAACTATGGCTACACCTTC,CASSAGSPLNYGYTF
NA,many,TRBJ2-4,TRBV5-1,TGCGCCAGCAGCTTCGACGTGGCCAAAAACATTCAGTACTTC,CASSFDVAKNIQYF
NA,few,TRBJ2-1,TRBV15,TGTGCCACCAGCAGATACAGGCGTTTTACATCGGGTGAGCAGTTCTTC,CATSRYRRFTSGEQFF
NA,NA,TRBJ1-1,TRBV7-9,TGTGCCAGCAGCTTCGGACAGATGAACACTGAAGCTTTCTTT,CASSFGQMNTEAFF
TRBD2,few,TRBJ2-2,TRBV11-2,TGTGCCAGCAGCTTAGACCCCACTAGCGGGAGGTTGACCGGGGAGCTGTTTTTT,CASSLDPTSGRLTGELFF
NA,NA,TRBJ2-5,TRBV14,TGTGCCAGCAGCCAAAGCCTACTCCAAGAGACCCAGTACTTC,CASSQSLLQETQYF
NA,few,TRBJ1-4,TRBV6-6,TGTGCCAGCAGTTACGGTACAACTAATGAAAAACTGTTTTTT,CASSYGTTNEKLFF
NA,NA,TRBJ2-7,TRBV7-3,TGTGCCAGCAGCTTAACGGGGACACCCACAGGTTACGAGCAGTACTTC,CASSLTGTPTGYEQYF
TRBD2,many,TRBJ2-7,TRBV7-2,TGTGCCAGCAGCTTTGCTAGCGGGAACTACGAGCAGTACTTC,CASSFASGNYEQYF
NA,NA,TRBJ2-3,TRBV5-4,TGTGCCAGCAGGGAGGGGACAGATACGCAGTATTTT,CASREGTDTQYF
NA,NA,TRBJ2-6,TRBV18,TGTGCCAGCTCACCGGCAGGGGCCAACGTCCTGACTTTC,CASSPAGANVLTF
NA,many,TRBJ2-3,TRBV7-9,TGTGCCAGCATCATCTCTCCGGGACATCTCGCAGATACGCAGTATTTT,CASIISPGHLADTQYF
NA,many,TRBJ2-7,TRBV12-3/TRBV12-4,TGTGCCAGCAGTTTCGGGCGAAGGGGGACCTACGAGCAGTACTTC,CASSFGRRGTYEQYF
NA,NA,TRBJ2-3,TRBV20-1,TGCAGTGCTAGACCCAGCGGGCATACAGATACGCAGTATTTT,CSARPSGHTDTQYF
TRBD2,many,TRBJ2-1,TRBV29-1,TGCAGCGTGAGGTTGGGACTAGCGGGAGGTCGGCAGTTCTTC,CSVRLGLAGGRQFF
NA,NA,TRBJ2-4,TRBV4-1,TGCGCCAGCAGCCAAGTGGGGGGCATAGCCAAAAACATTCAGTACTTC,CASSQVGGIAKNIQYF
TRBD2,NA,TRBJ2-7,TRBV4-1,TGCGCCAGCAGCCAGGGCCCGGGACTAGCGGGAGGGTCCAGCTCCTACGAGCAGTACTTC,CASSQGPGLAGGSSSYEQYF
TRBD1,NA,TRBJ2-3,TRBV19,TGTGCCAGTAGTAAACAGGGGGCGCGAGCTACGCAGTATTTT,CASSKQGARATQYF